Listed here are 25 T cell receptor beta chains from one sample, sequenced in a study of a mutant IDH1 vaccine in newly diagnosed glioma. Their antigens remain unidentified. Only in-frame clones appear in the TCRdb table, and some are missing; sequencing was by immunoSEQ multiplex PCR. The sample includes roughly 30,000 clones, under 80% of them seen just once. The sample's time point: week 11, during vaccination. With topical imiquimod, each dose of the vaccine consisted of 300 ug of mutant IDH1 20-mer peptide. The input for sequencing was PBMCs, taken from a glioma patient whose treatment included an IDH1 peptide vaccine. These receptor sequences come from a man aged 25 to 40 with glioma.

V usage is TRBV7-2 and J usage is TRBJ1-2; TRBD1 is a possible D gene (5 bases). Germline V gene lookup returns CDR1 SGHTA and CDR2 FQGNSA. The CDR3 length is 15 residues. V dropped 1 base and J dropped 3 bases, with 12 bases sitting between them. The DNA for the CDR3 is TGTGCCAGCAGCTTAGTCTTACGACAGCACTATGGCTACACCTTC. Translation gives CASSLVLRQHYGYTF.

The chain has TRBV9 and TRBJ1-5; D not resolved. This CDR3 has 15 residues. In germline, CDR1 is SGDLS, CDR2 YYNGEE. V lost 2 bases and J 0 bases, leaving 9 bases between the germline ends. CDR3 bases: TGTGCCAGCAGCGTCTCGGACGGTAGCAATCAGCCCCAGCATTTT. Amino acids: CASSVSDGSNQPQHF.

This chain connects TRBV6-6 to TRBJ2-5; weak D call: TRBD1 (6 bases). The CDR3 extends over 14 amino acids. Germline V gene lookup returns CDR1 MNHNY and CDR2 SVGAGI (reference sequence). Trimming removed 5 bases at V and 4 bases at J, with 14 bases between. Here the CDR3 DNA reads TGTGCCAGCAGTGCGGACTCCAGGGGAGAGACCCAGTACTTC. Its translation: CASSADSRGETQYF.

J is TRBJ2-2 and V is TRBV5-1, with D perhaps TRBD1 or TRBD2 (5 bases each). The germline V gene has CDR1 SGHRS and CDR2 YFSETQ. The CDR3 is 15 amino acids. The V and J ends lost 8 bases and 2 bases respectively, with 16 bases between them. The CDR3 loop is CASSDGTVNTGELFF. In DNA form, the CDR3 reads TGCGCCAGTTCTGACGGGACCGTCAACACCGGGGAGCTGTTTTTT. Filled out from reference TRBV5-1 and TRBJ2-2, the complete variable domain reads KAGVTQTPRYLIKTRGQQVTLSCSPISGHRSVSWYQQTPGQGLQFLFEYFSETQRNKGNFPGRFSGRQFSNSRSEMNVSTLELGDSALYLCASSDGTVNTGELFFGEGSRLTVL.

The DNA for the CDR3 is TGTGCCTGGAGTGGGACCGTCACAGATACGCAGTATTTT. It codes for CAWSGTVTDTQYF. The chain has TRBV30 and TRBJ2-3; D is unclear. The CDR3 is 13 residues long. V lost 1 base and J lost 2, with 7 bases in between. Germline CDR1 and CDR2: GTSNPN and SVGIG (reference sequence). Variable domain in full (rest from reference TRBV30 and TRBJ2-3): SQTIHQWPATLVQPVGSPLSLECTVEGTSNPNLYWYRQAAGRGLQLLFYSVGIGQISSEVPQNLSASRPQDRQFILSSKKLLLSDSGFYLCAWSGTVTDTQYFGPGTRLTVL.

The CDR3: CASSGRTTQETQYF. The DNA for the CDR3 is TGTGCCAGCAGTGGACGGACTACCCAAGAGACCCAGTACTTC. J is TRBJ2-5 and V is TRBV2; a weak D match, TRBD2 (6 bases). This CDR3 has 14 residues. In germline, CDR1 is SNHLY, CDR2 FYNNEI. V lost 4 bases to trimming and J lost 1 base, with 10 bases between them.

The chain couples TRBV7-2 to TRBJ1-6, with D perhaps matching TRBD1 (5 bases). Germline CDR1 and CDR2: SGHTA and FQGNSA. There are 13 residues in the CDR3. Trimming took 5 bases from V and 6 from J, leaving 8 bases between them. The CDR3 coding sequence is TGTGCCAGCAGCCCAGGGTTTAATTCACCCCTCCACTTT. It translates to CASSPGFNSPLHF.

CDR3 residues: CASSSRTSGSDEQYF. As DNA, the CDR3 is TGCGCCAGCAGCTCCAGGACTAGCGGGAGTGACGAGCAGTACTTC. The rearrangement links TRBV5-1 to TRBJ2-7, with 13 bases fitting TRBD2. The germline V gene encodes CDR1 SGHRS and CDR2 YFSETQ. Trimming at V came to 3 bases and at J to 5 bases, leaving 5 bases not matched to a gene. The CDR3 length is 15 residues.

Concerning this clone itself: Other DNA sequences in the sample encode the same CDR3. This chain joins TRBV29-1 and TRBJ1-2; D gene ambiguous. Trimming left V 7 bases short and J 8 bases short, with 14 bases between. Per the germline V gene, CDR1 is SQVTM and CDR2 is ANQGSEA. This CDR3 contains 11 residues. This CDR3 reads CSASPLRGYTF. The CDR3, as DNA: TGCAGCGCGAGCCCCTTACGAGGCTACACCTTC.

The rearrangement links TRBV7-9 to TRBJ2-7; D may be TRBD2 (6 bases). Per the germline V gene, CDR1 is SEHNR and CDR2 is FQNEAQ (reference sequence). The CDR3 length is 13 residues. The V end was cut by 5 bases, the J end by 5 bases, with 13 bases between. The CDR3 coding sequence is TGTGCCAGCAGCCTCGACTGGGAGGACGAGCAGTACTTC. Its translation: CASSLDWEDEQYF.

The CDR3 here is CASSLDFSGNTIYF. The CDR3 nucleotides are TGCGCCAGCAGTTTGGATTTCTCTGGAAACACCATATATTTT. This chain uses TRBV10-1 with TRBJ1-3; D is unresolved. This CDR3 comprises 14 residues. V shed 5 bases and J shed 0 bases, with 8 bases lying between them. Germline CDR1 WNHNN, CDR2 SYGVQD (reference sequence).

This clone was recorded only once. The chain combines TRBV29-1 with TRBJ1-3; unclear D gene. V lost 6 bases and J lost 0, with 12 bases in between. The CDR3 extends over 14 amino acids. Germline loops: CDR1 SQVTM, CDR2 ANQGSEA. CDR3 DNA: TGCAGCGTCCGATCTATAGGCTCTGGAAACACCATATATTTT. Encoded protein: CSVRSIGSGNTIYF. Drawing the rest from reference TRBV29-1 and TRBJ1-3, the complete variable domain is SAVISQKPSRDICQRGTSLTIQCQVDSQVTMMFWYRQQPGQSLTLIATANQGSEATYESGFVIDKFPISRPNLTFSTLTVSNMSPEDSSIYLCSVRSIGSGNTIYFGEGSWLTVV.

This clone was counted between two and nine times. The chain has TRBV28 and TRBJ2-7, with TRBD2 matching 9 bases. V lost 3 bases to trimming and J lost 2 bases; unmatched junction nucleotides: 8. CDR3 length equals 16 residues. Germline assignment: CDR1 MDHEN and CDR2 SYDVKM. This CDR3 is CASSFQSGRRPYEQYF. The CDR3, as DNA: TGTGCCAGCAGTTTTCAAAGCGGGAGGCGCCCCTACGAGCAGTACTTC.

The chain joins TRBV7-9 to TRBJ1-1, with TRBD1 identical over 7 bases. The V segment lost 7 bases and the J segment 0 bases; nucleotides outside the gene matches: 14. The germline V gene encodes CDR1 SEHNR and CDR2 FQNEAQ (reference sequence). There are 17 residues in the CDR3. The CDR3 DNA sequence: TGTGCCAGCACTAGCAACCGGGACAGAGTAATGAACACTGAAGCTTTCTTT. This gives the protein CASTSNRDRVMNTEAFF.

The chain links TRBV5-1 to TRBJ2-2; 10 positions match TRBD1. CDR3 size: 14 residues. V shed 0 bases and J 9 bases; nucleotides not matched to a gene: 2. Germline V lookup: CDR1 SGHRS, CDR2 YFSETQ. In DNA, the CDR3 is TGCGCCAGCAGCTTGGGACAGGGGGCGAGGGAGCTGTTTTTT. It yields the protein CASSLGQGARELFF.

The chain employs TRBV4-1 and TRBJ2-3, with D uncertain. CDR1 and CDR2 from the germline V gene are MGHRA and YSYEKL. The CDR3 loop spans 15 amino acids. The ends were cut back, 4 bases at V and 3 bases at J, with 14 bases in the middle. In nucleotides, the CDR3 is TGCGCCAGCAGCCTAGGGATATCTCGAACAGATACGCAGTATTTT. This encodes CASSLGISRTDTQYF.

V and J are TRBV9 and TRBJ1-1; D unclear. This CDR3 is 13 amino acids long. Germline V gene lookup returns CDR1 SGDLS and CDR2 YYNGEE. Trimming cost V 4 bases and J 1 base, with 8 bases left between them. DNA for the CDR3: TGTGCCAGCAGCTTTAGGGAGAACACTGAAGCTTTCTTT. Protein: CASSFRENTEAFF.

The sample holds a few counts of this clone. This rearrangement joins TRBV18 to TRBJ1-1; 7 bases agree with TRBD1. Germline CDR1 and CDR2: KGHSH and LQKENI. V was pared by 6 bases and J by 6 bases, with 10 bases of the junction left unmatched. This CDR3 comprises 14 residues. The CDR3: CASSTTGKASEAFF. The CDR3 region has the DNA TGTGCCAGCTCGACGACAGGGAAAGCATCTGAAGCTTTCTTT.

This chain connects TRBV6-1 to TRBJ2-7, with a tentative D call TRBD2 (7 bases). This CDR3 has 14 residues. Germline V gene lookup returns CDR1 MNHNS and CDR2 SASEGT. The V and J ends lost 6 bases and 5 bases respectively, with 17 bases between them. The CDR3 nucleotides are TGTGCCAGCAGCCCGATCGGGGGGCTGAACGAGCAGTACTTC. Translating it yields CASSPIGGLNEQYF.

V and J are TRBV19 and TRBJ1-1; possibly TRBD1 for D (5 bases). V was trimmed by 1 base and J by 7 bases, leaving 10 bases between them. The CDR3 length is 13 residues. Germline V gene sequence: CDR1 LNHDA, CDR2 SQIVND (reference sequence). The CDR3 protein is CASSIGGGIEAFF. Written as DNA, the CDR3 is TGTGCCAGTAGTATAGGGGGCGGGATTGAAGCTTTCTTT.

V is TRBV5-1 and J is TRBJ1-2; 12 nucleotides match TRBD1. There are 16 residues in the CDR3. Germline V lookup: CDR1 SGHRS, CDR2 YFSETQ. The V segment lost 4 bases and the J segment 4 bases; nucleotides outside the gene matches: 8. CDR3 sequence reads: CASSGGQGAMVYGYTF. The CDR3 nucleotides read TGCGCCAGCAGCGGGGGACAGGGGGCTATGGTCTATGGCTACACCTTC. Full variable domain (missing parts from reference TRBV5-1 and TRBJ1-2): KAGVTQTPRYLIKTRGQQVTLSCSPISGHRSVSWYQQTPGQGLQFLFEYFSETQRNKGNFPGRFSGRQFSNSRSEMNVSTLELGDSALYLCASSGGQGAMVYGYTFGSGTRLTVV.

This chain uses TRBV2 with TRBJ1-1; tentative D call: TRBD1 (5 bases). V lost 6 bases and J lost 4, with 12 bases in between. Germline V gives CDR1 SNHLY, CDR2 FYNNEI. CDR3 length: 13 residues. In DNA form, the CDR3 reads TGTGCCAGCAGCCTTTCCCAGGGCACTGAAGCTTTCTTT. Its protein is CASSLSQGTEAFF. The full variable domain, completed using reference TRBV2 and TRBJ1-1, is EPEVTQTPSHQVTQMGQEVILRCVPISNHLYFYWYRQILGQKVEFLVSFYNNEISEKSEIFDDQFSVERPDGSNFTLKIRSTKLEDSAMYFCASSLSQGTEAFFGQGTRLTVV.

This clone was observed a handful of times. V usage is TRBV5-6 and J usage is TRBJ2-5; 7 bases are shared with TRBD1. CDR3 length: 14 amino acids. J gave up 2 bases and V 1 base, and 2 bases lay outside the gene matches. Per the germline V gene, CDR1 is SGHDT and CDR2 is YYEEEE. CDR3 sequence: CASSLLGQQETQYF. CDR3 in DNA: TGTGCCAGCAGCTTGTTGGGACAGCAAGAGACCCAGTACTTC.

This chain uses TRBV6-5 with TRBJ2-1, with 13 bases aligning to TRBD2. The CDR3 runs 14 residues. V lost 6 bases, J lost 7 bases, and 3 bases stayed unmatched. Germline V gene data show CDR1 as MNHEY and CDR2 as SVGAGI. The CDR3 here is CASRLAGGRNEQFF. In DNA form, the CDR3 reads TGTGCCAGCAGACTAGCGGGGGGGAGGAATGAGCAGTTCTTC.

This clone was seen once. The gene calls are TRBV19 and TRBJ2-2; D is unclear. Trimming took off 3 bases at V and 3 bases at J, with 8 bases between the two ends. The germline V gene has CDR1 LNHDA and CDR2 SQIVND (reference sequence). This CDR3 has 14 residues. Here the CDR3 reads CASSISADTGELFF. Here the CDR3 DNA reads TGTGCCAGTAGTATTTCCGCCGACACCGGGGAGCTGTTTTTT.